This T cell receptor beta chain stems from a study of blood T cell repertoires in COVID-19. Across the study: Material from acute and convalescent COVID-19 was sourced from the United States, Italy and Spain. PBMCs, B-cell-depleted T cells, or T cells were the source of the cDNA or gDNA that made up the material.

V was clipped by 0 bases and J by 2 bases, with 10 bases between them. CDR3 length: 15 residues. CDR1 and CDR2 (germline): SGHNT, YENEEA. In this sample, this clone turned up a few times. Source study methods: Reference gene primers were amplified, and this amplification served to estimate nucleated cell counts. TCRdb's table, derived via immunoSEQ multiplex PCR, lists solely in-frame clones and lacks some. D and trimming were read from the DNA, whereas the V and J calls and clone size are those reported in that table. This table holds more than 95,000 clones, 70% to 85% found once. The chain combines TRBV11-3 with TRBJ2-5; D gene uncertain. Sequencing was done on a sample of peripheral blood. This receptor was obtained from a woman of 80 years or more with active or convalescent COVID-19. CDR3 residues: CASSLEPRGQETQYF. CDR3 DNA sequence: TGTGCCAGCAGCTTAGAGCCGCGCGGACAAGAGACCCAGTACTTC.